The rows below give T cell receptor beta chains drawn from one sample of a study of cytomegalovirus exposure and HLA in healthy donors. The table came from immunoSEQ multiplex PCR; TCRdb's copy has only in-frame clones and leaves some out. Among 190,000 or so clones listed, under 90% were seen once. Sample: PBMCs. The receptor source for this set is a boy under 10 years old in good health and CMV-seronegative. Both conserved end residues are part of each CDR3. The D gene is left open where the match is weak. Some rows mark clone size as missing; the rest say once, few, many or name a class of expanded clone.

CDR3aa: CASAPAGSQETQYF; CDR3nt: TGTGCCAGCGCCCCCGCAGGTTCGCAAGAGACCCAGTACTTC; abundance: -; v_gene: TRBV7-2; d_gene: -; j_gene: TRBJ2-5
CDR3aa: CSARTNYEQYF; CDR3nt: TGCAGTGCTAGGACAAACTACGAGCAGTACTTC; abundance: -; v_gene: TRBV20-1; d_gene: -; j_gene: TRBJ2-7
CDR3aa: CASSLGGNTGELFF; CDR3nt: TGCGCCAGCAGCCTGGGGGGTAACACCGGGGAGCTGTTTTTT; abundance: -; v_gene: TRBV4-1; d_gene: -; j_gene: TRBJ2-2
CDR3aa: CASRGGQTNSPLHF; CDR3nt: TGTGCCAGCAGGGGGGGACAGACAAATTCACCCCTCCACTTT; abundance: -; v_gene: TRBV2; d_gene: TRBD1; j_gene: TRBJ1-6
CDR3aa: CASSLAAGEVDTQYF; CDR3nt: TGTGCCAGCAGCTTGGCAGCGGGGGAGGTAGATACGCAGTATTTT; abundance: once; v_gene: TRBV5-4; d_gene: TRBD2; j_gene: TRBJ2-3
CDR3aa: CASSLRGEETQYF; CDR3nt: TGTGCCAGCAGCTTAAGGGGTGAGGAGACCCAGTACTTC; abundance: -; v_gene: TRBV5-6; d_gene: -; j_gene: TRBJ2-5
CDR3aa: CASSSLGRGRTDTQYF; CDR3nt: TGTGCCAGCAGCTCCCTCGGTCGGGGTAGAACAGATACGCAGTATTTT; abundance: -; v_gene: TRBV5-4; d_gene: -; j_gene: TRBJ2-3
CDR3aa: CASSFSDRSTDTQYF; CDR3nt: TGTGCCAGCAGCTTTTCGGACAGAAGCACAGATACGCAGTATTTT; abundance: -; v_gene: TRBV5-6; d_gene: -; j_gene: TRBJ2-3
CDR3aa: CASSRQGGTGELFF; CDR3nt: TGTGCCAGTAGCCGACAGGGGGGCACCGGGGAGCTGTTTTTT; abundance: -; v_gene: TRBV19; d_gene: TRBD1; j_gene: TRBJ2-2
CDR3aa: CASSVAEGGEGYTF; CDR3nt: TGTGCCAGCAGCGTAGCGGAGGGAGGGGAAGGCTACACCTTC; abundance: -; v_gene: TRBV9; d_gene: -; j_gene: TRBJ1-2
CDR3aa: CASSFQAGGTDTQYF; CDR3nt: TGTGCCAGCAGTTTCCAAGCGGGGGGGACAGATACGCAGTATTTT; abundance: -; v_gene: TRBV6-1; d_gene: TRBD2; j_gene: TRBJ2-3
CDR3aa: CSVVARKATDTQYF; CDR3nt: TGCAGCGTTGTCGCCAGGAAAGCAACAGATACGCAGTATTTT; abundance: -; v_gene: TRBV29-1; d_gene: -; j_gene: TRBJ2-3
CDR3aa: CASRESGGGEQYF; CDR3nt: TGTGCCAGCAGGGAGAGCGGGGGGGGCGAGCAGTACTTC; abundance: -; v_gene: TRBV2; d_gene: TRBD2; j_gene: TRBJ2-7
CDR3aa: CASSFRDRSTDTQYF; CDR3nt: TGTGCCAGCAGTTTCCGGGACAGGAGCACAGATACGCAGTATTTT; abundance: -; v_gene: TRBV6-6; d_gene: TRBD1; j_gene: TRBJ2-3
CDR3aa: CSVEGQGYGYTF; CDR3nt: TGCAGCGTAGAGGGACAGGGATATGGCTACACCTTC; abundance: few; v_gene: TRBV29-1; d_gene: TRBD1; j_gene: TRBJ1-2
CDR3aa: CASRTGGKNTEAFF; CDR3nt: TGTGCCAGTAGAACAGGGGGAAAGAACACTGAAGCTTTCTTT; abundance: -; v_gene: TRBV19; d_gene: TRBD1; j_gene: TRBJ1-1
CDR3aa: CSAASGNTIYF; CDR3nt: TGCAGTGCAGCGAGCGGAAACACCATATATTTT; abundance: -; v_gene: TRBV20-1; d_gene: -; j_gene: TRBJ1-3
CDR3aa: CASSYLRPANYGYTF; CDR3nt: TGTGCCAGCAGTTACCTCCGTCCAGCTAACTATGGCTACACCTTC; abundance: -; v_gene: TRBV6-5; d_gene: -; j_gene: TRBJ1-2
CDR3aa: CATGTTEQYF; CDR3nt: TGTGCCACCGGGACTACCGAGCAGTACTTC; abundance: -; v_gene: TRBV10-3; d_gene: TRBD2; j_gene: TRBJ2-7